This TCR beta chain is from a study of cytomegalovirus exposure and HLA in healthy donors. Study in general: Researchers previously reported finding more than 100 million unique TCR beta sequences from roughly 200 million T cells.

The PCR had 60 Vbeta and 13 Jbeta primers. Assay: immunoSEQ multiplex PCR; the TCRdb copy retains only in-frame clones and omits some. This sample has about 160,000 clones, with more than 75% found just once. For this clone: Its antigen remains unidentified.

V was clipped by 5 bases and J by 4 bases; unmatched bases: 6. Germline CDR1 SGHVS, CDR2 FQNEAQ. The CDR3 is made up of 16 amino acids. Study findings and constraints: The authors listed 164 TCR beta chains as cytomegalovirus-associated.

Sequencing was performed on PBMCs. This TCR derives from a girl between 10 and 17 years old in good health and CMV-seropositive. The rearrangement uses TRBV7-8 and TRBJ2-3, with TRBD2 identical over 13 bases. The DNA for the CDR3 is TGTGCCAGCAGCCCGCGGACTAGCGGGAGTTCAGATACGCAGTATTTT. Protein: CASSPRTSGSSDTQYF. The variable domain in full, completed from reference TRBV7-8 and TRBJ2-3, reads GAGVSQSPRYKVAKRGQDVALRCDPISGHVSLFWYQQALGQGPEFLTYFQNEAQLDKSGLPSDRFFAERPEGSVSTLKIQRTQQEDSAVYLCASSPRTSGSSDTQYFGPGTRLTVL.